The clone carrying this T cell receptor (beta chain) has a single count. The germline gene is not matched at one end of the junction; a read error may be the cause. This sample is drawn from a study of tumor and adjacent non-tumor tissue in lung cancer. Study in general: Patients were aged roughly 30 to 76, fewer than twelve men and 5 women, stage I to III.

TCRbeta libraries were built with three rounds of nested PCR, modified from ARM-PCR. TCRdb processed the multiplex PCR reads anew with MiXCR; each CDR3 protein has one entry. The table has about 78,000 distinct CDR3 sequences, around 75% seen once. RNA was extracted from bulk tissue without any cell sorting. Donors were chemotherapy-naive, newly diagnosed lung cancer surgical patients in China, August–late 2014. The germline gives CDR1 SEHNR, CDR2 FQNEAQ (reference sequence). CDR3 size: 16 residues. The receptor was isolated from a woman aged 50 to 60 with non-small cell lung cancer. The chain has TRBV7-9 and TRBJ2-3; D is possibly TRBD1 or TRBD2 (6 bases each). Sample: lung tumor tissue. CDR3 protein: CVSSNKLAEGEDTLYF. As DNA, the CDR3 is TGTGTCAGCAGCAACAAATTAGCGGAGGGGGAAGATACGCTGTATTTT.